This T cell receptor (beta chain) stems from a study of blood T cell repertoires in COVID-19. In germline, CDR1 is MDHEN, CDR2 SYDVKM. The CDR3 has 19 residues. The V and J ends lost 1 base and 0 bases, in that order; junction bases with no gene match: 9. The protocol was immunoSEQ multiplex PCR, while the TCRdb copy is restricted to in-frame clones and leaves out a portion. The sample includes hundreds of thousands of clones, 75% to 90% of them seen just once. The genes are TRBV28 and TRBJ1-5; the match to TRBD1 covers 10 bases. The TCR comes from a man aged 60 to 69 who had recovered from COVID-19. Material: PBMCs or T cells enriched from blood (not recorded which). The CDR3 sequence is CASSLLRDRGWNSNQPQHF. The DNA of the CDR3 is TGTGCCAGCAGTTTATTGAGGGACAGGGGTTGGAATAGCAATCAGCCCCAGCATTTT.